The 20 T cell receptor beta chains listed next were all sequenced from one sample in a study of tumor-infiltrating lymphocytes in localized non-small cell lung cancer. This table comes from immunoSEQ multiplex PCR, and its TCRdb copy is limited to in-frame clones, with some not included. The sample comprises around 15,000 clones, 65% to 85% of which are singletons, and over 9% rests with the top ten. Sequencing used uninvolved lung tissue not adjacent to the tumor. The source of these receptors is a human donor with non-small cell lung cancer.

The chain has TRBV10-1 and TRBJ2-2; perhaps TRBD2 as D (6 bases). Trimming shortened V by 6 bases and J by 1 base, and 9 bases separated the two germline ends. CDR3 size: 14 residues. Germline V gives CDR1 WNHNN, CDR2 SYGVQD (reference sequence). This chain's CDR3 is CASREGLNTGELFF. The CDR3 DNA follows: TGCGCCAGCAGGGAGGGCTTGAACACCGGGGAGCTGTTTTTT.

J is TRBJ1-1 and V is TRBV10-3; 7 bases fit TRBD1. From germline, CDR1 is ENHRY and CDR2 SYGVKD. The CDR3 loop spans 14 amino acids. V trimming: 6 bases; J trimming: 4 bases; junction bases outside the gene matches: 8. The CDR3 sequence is CAIRTYRGGTEAFF. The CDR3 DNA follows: TGTGCCATCAGAACTTACAGGGGTGGCACTGAAGCTTTCTTT.

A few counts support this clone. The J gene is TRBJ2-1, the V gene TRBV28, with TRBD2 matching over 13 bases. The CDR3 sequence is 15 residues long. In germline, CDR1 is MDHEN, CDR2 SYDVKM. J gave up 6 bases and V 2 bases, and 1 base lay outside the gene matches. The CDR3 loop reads CASSLTSGRANEQFF. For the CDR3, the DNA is TGTGCCAGCAGTTTAACTAGCGGGAGGGCCAATGAGCAGTTCTTC.

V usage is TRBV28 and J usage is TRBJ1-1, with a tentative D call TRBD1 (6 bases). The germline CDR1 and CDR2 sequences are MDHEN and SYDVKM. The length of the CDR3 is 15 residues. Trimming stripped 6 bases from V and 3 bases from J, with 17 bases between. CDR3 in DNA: TGTGCCAGCAGCCCGATGACACGGGGGCACACTGAAGCTTTCTTT. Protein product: CASSPMTRGHTEAFF.

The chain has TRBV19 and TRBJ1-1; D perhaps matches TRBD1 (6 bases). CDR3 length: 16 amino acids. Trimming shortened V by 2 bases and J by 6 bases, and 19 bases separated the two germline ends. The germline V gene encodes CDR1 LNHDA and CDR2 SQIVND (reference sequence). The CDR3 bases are TGTGCCAGTAGTATAAGCCGAGGGGGGAGAAACTCTGAAGCTTTCTTT. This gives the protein CASSISRGGRNSEAFF. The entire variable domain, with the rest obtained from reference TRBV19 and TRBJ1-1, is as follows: DGGITQSPKYLFRKEGQNVTLSCEQNLNHDAMYWYRQDPGQGLRLIYYSQIVNDFQKGDIAEGYSVSREKKESFPLTVTSAQKNPTAFYLCASSISRGGRNSEAFFGQGTRLTVV.

Written as DNA, the CDR3 is TGTGCCAGCAGTTACGCCGGGGACGTCAAGAATGAAAAACTGTTTTTT. Translating it yields CASSYAGDVKNEKLFF. The chain is built from TRBV6-5 and TRBJ1-4; tentatively, D is TRBD1 (5 bases). Between the trimmed V and J ends, which lost 2 bases and 5 bases, there was a span of 15 bases. Germline V lookup: CDR1 MNHEY, CDR2 SVGAGI. The CDR3 is made up of 16 amino acids.

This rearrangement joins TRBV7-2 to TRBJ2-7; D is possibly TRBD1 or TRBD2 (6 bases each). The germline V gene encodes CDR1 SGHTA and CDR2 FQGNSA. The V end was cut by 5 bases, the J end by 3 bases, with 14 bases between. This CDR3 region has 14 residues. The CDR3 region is CASSNQEGGYEQYF. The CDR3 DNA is TGTGCCAGCAGCAATCAGGAGGGGGGCTACGAGCAGTACTTC.

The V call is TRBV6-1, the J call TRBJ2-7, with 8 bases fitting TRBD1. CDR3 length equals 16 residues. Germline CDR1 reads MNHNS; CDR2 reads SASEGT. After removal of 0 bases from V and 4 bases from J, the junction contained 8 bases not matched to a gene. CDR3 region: CASSEAAAGGWYEQYF. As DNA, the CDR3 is TGTGCCAGCAGTGAAGCGGCGGCAGGGGGCTGGTACGAGCAGTACTTC.

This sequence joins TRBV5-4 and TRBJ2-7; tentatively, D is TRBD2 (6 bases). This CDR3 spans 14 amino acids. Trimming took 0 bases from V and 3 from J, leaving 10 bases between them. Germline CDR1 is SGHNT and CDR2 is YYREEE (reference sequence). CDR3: CASSLEGLHYEQYF. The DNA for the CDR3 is TGTGCCAGCAGCTTGGAGGGACTCCACTACGAGCAGTACTTC. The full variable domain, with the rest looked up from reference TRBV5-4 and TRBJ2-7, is ETGVTQSPTHLIKTRGQQVTLRCSSQSGHNTVSWYQQALGQGPQFIFQYYREEENGRGNFPPRFSGLQFPNYSSELNVNALELDDSALYLCASSLEGLHYEQYFGPGTRLTVT.

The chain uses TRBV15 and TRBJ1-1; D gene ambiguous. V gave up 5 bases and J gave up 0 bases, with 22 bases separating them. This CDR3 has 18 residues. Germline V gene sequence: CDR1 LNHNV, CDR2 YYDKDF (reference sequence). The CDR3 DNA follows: TGTGCCACCAGCGTAACCGGGCCGAGCCATATAGTGAACACTGAAGCTTTCTTT. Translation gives CATSVTGPSHIVNTEAFF.

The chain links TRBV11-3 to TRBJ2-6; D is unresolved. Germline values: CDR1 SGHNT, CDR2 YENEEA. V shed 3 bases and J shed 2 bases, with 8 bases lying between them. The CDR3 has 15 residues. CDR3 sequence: CASSFSRAGANVLTF. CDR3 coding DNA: TGTGCCAGCAGCTTCTCAAGGGCTGGGGCCAACGTCCTGACTTTC.

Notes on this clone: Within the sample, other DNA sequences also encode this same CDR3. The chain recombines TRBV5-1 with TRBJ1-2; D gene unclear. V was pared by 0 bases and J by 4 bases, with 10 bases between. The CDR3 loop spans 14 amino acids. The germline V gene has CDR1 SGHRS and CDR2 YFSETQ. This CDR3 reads CASSLDGSLYGYTF. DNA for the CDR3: TGCGCCAGCAGCTTGGACGGCAGTCTCTATGGCTACACCTTC.

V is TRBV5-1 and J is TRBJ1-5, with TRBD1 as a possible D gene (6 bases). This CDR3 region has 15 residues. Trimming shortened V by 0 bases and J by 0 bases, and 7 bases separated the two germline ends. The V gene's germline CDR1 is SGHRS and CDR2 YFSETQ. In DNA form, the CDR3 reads TGCGCCAGCAGCTTGGAGGGGGATAGCAATCAGCCCCAGCATTTT. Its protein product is CASSLEGDSNQPQHF.

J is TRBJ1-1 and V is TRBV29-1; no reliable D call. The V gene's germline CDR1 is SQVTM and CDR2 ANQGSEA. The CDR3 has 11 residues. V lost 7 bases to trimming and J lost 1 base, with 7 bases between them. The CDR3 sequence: CSANRNTEAFF. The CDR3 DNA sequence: TGCAGCGCAAACAGGAACACTGAAGCTTTCTTT.

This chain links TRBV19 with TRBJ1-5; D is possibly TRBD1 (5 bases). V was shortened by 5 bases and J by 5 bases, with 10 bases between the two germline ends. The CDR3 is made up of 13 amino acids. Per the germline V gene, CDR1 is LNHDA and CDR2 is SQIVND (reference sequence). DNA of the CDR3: TGTGCCAGTAGTCGGGACCGCTATCAGCCCCAGCATTTT. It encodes CASSRDRYQPQHF.

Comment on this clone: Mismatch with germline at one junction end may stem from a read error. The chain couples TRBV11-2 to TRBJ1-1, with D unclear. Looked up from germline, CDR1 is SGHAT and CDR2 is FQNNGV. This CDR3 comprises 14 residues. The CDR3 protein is CASSFTAMNTEAFF. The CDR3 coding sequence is TGTGCCAGCAGCTTTACCGCTATGAATACTGAAGCTTTCTTT.

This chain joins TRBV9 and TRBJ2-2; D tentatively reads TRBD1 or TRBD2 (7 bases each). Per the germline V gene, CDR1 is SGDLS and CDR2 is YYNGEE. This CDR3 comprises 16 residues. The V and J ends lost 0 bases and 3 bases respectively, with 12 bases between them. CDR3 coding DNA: TGTGCCAGCAGCGTAGGTCAGGGGGGGGACACCGGGGAGCTGTTTTTT. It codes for CASSVGQGGDTGELFF.

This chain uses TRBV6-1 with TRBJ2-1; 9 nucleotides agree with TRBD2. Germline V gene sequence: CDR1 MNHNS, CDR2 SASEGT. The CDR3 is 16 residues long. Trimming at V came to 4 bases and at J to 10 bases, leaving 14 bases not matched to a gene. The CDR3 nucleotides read TGTGCCAGCAGTGTCCTAGGCGTAGCGGGAGCTCGGGAGCAGTTCTTC. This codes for CASSVLGVAGAREQFF.

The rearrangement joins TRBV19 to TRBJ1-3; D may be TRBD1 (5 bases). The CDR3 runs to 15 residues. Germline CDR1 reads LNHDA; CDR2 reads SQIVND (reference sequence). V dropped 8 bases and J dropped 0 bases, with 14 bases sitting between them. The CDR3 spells CASRKQVDSGNTIYF. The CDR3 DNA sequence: TGTGCCAGTCGCAAACAGGTCGACTCTGGAAACACCATATATTTT.

The CDR3 DNA follows: TGTGCCAGTAGTCGGGGACAGGGGGAGGGTGAGCAGTTCTTC. Residues: CASSRGQGEGEQFF. The chain recombines TRBV19 with TRBJ2-1; 11 bases align to TRBD1. J gave up 9 bases and V 5 bases, and 6 bases lay outside the gene matches. This CDR3 contains 14 residues. The germline V gene encodes CDR1 LNHDA and CDR2 SQIVND (reference sequence). Supplemented by reference TRBV19 and TRBJ2-1, the full variable domain reads DGGITQSPKYLFRKEGQNVTLSCEQNLNHDAMYWYRQDPGQGLRLIYYSQIVNDFQKGDIAEGYSVSREKKESFPLTVTSAQKNPTAFYLCASSRGQGEGEQFFGPGTRLTVL.